The T cell receptor beta chain under discussion was sequenced for a study of blood T cell repertoires in COVID-19. The V end was cut by 4 bases, the J end by 7 bases, with 14 bases between. The CDR3 has 13 amino acids. The germline V gene encodes CDR1 SGHDT and CDR2 YYEEEE. Sequencing used immunoSEQ multiplex PCR; TCRdb keeps in-frame clones, though not all of them. The sample carries some 370,000 clones, less than 90% recorded once. This receptor was obtained from a woman between 50 and 59 years old who had recovered from COVID-19. The sequenced sample was PBMCs or T cells enriched from blood (not recorded which). V is TRBV5-6 and J is TRBJ1-2; D possibly corresponds to TRBD1 (6 bases). CDR3 in amino acids: CASSLAGVGGYTF. CDR3 bases: TGTGCCAGCAGCCTCGCAGGGGTTGGTGGCTACACCTTC.